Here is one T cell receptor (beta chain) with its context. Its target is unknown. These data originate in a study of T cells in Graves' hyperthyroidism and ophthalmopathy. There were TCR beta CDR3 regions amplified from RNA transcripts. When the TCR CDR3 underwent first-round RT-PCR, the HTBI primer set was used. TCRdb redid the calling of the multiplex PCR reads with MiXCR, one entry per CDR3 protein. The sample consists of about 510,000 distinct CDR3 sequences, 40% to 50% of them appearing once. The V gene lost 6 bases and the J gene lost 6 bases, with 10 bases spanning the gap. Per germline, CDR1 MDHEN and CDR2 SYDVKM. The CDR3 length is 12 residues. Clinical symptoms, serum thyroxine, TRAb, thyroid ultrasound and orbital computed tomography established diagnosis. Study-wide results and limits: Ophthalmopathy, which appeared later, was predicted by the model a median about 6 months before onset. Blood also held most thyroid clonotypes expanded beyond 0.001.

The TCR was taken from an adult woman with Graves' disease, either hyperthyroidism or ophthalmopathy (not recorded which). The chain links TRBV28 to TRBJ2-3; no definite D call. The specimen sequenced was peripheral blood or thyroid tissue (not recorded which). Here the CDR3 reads CASSESVDTQYF. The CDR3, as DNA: TGTGCCAGCAGCGAAAGTGTTGATACGCAGTATTTT. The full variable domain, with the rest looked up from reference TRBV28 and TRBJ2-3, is DVKVTQSSRYLVKRTGEKVFLECVQDMDHENMFWYRQDPGLGLRLIYFSYDVKMKEKGDIPEGYSVSREKKERFSLILESASTNQTSMYLCASSESVDTQYFGPGTRLTVL.